This passage covers 3 T cell receptor beta chains from one sample sequenced in a study of shared clonotypes between healthy human individuals. Naive CD8 cells lacked CD45RO, underwent positive selection for CCR7 and left out terminally differentiated effector memory CD45RA+ cells. TCRdb's copy holds only in-frame clones and misses some; the assay was immunoSEQ multiplex PCR. The sample has some 580,000 clones, 95% to 98% seen once; the top ten hold 0.3%. The sample consisted of naive CD8+ T cells sorted from blood. The receptors originated from a man between 25 and 39 years old in good health.

The chain carries TRBV28 and TRBJ2-7; 7 bases align to TRBD1. The CDR3 is 14 amino acids. V was clipped by 6 bases and J by 4 bases; unmatched bases: 9. CDR1 and CDR2 from the germline V gene are MDHEN and SYDVKM. CDR3 loop: CASSNRGFRYEQYF. DNA of the CDR3: TGTGCCAGCAGCAACAGGGGATTCCGATACGAGCAGTACTTC. Based on the CDR3 plus reference TRBV28 and TRBJ2-7, the full variable domain is DVKVTQSSRYLVKRTGEKVFLECVQDMDHENMFWYRQDPGLGLRLIYFSYDVKMKEKGDIPEGYSVSREKKERFSLILESASTNQTSMYLCASSNRGFRYEQYFGPGTRLTVT.

The chain is built from TRBV21-1 and TRBJ1-1; TRBD1 reflects the table's D call only, with no check against the DNA. TRBV21-1 counts as a pseudogene. The CDR3 is 14 amino acids. The CDR3 sequence is CASGGRYKNTEAFF. CDR3 DNA: TGTGCCAGCGGTGGGCGCTACAAGAACACTGAAGCTTTCTTT.

The chain combines TRBV27 with TRBJ2-2; D is possibly TRBD2 (6 bases). V lost 5 bases, J lost 6 bases, and 10 bases lay in between. CDR1 is MNHEY, CDR2 SMNVEV, per germline (reference sequence). The CDR3 covers 13 residues. CDR3 residues: CASSMTSAGELFF. The CDR3 coding sequence is TGTGCCAGCAGTATGACTAGTGCCGGGGAGCTGTTTTTT.